This TCR beta chain was recorded in a study of T cell responses to AZD1222 COVID-19 vaccine. Clones were sequenced by immunoSEQ multiplex PCR, and TCRdb holds only the in-frame ones, with some missing. The table has some 180,000 clones, around 88% seen once. Study-level findings and limits: Reportedly, nearly half the spike-specific TCRs target unmutated variant regions.

Trimming at V came to 4 bases and at J to 2 bases, leaving 12 bases not matched to a gene. The germline V gene encodes CDR1 SGDLS and CDR2 YYNGEE. CDR3 length equals 18 residues. Regarding this clone: No antigen is known for it.

The chain recombines TRBV9 with TRBJ2-3; 11 bases align to TRBD2. The sequence was collected from an adult who received the AZD1222 COVID-19 vaccine. The sequences come from peripheral blood, collected 28 days after the second AZD1222 dose. The CDR3 DNA is TGTGCCAGCAGCTCCCCCTGGGGGACTAGCGGCCACACAGATACGCAGTATTTT. Translated, it gives CASSSPWGTSGHTDTQYF.